This T cell receptor (beta chain) was identified in a study of radiation and T cells in renal cell carcinoma. TCRdb's table, derived via immunoSEQ multiplex PCR, lists solely in-frame clones and lacks some. Altogether approximately 8,300 clones are present, roughly three fifths being singletons, with the ten largest covering approximately 21%. Trimming took 7 bases from V and 7 from J, leaving 11 bases between them. CDR1 and CDR2 (germline): LNHDA, SQIVND (reference sequence). CDR3 length equals 12 residues. Treatment defined: 15 Gy SBRT to primary tumor, nephrectomy 4 weeks later. The chain has TRBV19 and TRBJ1-5; D is unclear. Sample: tumor tissue, taken from a patient whose treatment included radiotherapy and nephrectomy. This clonotype was obtained from a man between 60 and 75 years old with renal cell carcinoma. This CDR3 reads CASTTARQPQHF. The CDR3 bases are TGTGCCAGTACCACCGCCCGCCAGCCCCAGCATTTT.